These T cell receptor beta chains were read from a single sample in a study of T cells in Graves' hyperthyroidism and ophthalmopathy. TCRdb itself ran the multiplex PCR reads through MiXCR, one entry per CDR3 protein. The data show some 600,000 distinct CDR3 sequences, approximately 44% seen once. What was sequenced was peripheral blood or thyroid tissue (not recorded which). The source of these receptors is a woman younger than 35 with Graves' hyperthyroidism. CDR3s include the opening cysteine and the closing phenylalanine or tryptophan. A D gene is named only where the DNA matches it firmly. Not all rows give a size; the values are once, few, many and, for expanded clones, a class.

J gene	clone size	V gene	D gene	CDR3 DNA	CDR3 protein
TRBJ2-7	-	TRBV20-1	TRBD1	TGCAGTGCTCCGGACAGGGGCGCCTACGAGCAGTACTTC	CSAPDRGAYEQYF
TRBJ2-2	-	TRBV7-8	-	TGTGCTAGCCGGGCAGGGGTGAGCGGGGAGCTGTTTTTT	CASRAGVSGELFF
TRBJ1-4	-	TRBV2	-	TGTGCCAGCAGACTGGGGCAGGGCGGCGAGCTGTTTTTT	CASRLGQGGELFF
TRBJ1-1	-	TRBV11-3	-	TGTGCCAGCAGCTTAATAGGTTGGGGGGTGATGAACACTGAAGCTTTCTTT	CASSLIGWGVMNTEAFF
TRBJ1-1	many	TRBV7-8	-	TGTGCCAGCATGGGACATGCTGAAGCTTTCTTT	CASMGHAEAFF
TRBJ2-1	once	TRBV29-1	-	TGCAGCGTTGGGAGAGGGGGGAGCGATGAGCAGTTCTTC	CSVGRGGSDEQFF
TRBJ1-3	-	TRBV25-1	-	TGTGCCTGGAGTGGAGGCAGGGGACGGAACACCATATATTTT	CAWSGGRGRNTIYF
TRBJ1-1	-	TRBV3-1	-	TGTGCCAGCAGTTCTCGTAAGAGAAACACTGAAGCTTTCTTT	CASSSRKRNTEAFF
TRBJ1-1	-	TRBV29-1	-	TGCAGCGCTGGACGGACAGCGAACACTGAAGCTTTCTTT	CSAGRTANTEAFF
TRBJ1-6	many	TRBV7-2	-	TGTGCCAGCAGCTTAGAACCAGGGAGAACCGGTTCACCCCTCCACTTT	CASSLEPGRTGSPLHF
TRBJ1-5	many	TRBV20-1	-	TGCAGTGCGCATCAGGCTAATCAGCCCCAGCATTTT	CSAHQANQPQHF
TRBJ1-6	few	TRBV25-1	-	TGTGCCAGCAGAGGGGCAGGGGCTAATTCACCCCTCCACTTT	CASRGAGANSPLHF
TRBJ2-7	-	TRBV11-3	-	TGTGCCAGCAGCCCTAGGGGGAGACGTGGAGACGAGCAGTACTTC	CASSPRGRRGDEQYF
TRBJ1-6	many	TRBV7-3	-	TGTGCCAGCAGCCAAGACAGGATTAATTCACCCCTCCACTTT	CASSQDRINSPLHF
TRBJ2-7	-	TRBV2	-	TGTGCCAGCAGCCAGTCGGGAGCCCGAATCGAGCAGTACTTC	CASSQSGARIEQYF